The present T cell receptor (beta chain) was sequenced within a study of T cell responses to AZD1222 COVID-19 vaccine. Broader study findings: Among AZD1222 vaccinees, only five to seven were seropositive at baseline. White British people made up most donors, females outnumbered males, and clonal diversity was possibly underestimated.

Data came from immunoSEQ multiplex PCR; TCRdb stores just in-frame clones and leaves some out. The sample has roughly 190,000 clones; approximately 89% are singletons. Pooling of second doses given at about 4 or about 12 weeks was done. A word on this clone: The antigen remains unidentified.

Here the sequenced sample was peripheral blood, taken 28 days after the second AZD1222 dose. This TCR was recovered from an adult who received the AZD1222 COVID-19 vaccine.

CDR3 loop: CASSRQSYSGNTIYF. The CDR3 DNA sequence: TGCGCCAGCAGTCGGCAGTCTTACTCTGGAAACACCATATATTTT. The chain couples TRBV10-2 to TRBJ1-3; no reliable D call. Trimming cost V 5 bases and J 0 bases, with 11 bases left between them. The germline gives CDR1 WSHSY, CDR2 SAAADI. The CDR3 is 15 amino acids.